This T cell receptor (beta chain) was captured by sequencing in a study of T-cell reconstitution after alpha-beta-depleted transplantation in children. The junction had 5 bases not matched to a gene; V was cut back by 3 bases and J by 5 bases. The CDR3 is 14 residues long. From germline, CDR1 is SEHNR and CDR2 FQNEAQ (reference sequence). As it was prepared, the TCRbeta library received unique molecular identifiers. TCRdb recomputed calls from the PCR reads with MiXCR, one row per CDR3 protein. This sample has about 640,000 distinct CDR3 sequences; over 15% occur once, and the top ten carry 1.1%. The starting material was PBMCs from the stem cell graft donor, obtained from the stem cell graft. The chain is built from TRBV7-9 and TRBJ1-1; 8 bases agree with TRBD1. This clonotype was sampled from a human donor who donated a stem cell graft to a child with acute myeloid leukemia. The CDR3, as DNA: TGTGCCAGCAGCTTTCAGGGGGCGAGGACTGAAGCTTTCTTT. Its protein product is CASSFQGARTEAFF.